This T cell receptor (beta chain) was sequenced during a study of blood T cell repertoires in COVID-19 (dated by TCRdb to the early 2020s). With regard to the full study: Samples covering the acute and convalescent phases of COVID-19 were provided by collaborators in the United States, Italy and Spain. The prospective study material was composed of cDNA or gDNA derived from T cells, B-cell-depleted T cells, or PBMCs. Deeply sampled blood TCRbeta repertoires from subjects exposed to, actively infected with, or recovered from COVID-19 were included in the dataset. The repertoires were made available in a free public database intended to serve as a resource for research on the immune response to SARS-CoV-2. Samples were obtained from the ongoing ImmuneRACE study (first 160 participants) and from 1,254 subjects provided by 6 global collaborators. Nearly every sample came with metadata listing a de-identified subject ID, COVID-19 status, age in years and sex. Where available, HLA class I and class II types were obtained from metadata supplied by the sample provider rather than from assay-based typing. Overall study results and their limits: The quantity of clinical and demographic metadata differed by source and by participant and was supplied without curation.

TCRbeta CDR3 regions were amplified from genomic DNA using the immunoSEQ Assay, a bias-controlled multiplex PCR. Concerning the study's data processing: Nucleated cell counts per sample were estimated from amplification of reference gene primers within the assay. To quantify the absolute abundance of each unique TCRbeta CDR3 rearrangement, sequence reads were collapsed and filtered. For each sample, productive Simpson clonality was calculated as the square root of Simpson's diversity index over productive rearrangements. What TCRdb holds here is the immuneACCESS table cut down to in-frame rearrangements. Part of the clones is not present; checked against another copy, under half of the missing clones reflect an unresolved V gene, and the others are unexplained. V, J and clone size derive from that table, while D and trimming were established from the DNA sequence. This sample has tens of thousands of clones in its table, and roughly two thirds of those were observed once. The ten largest clonotypes hold about 9% of the sample.

For this clone: The target of this receptor is not known. No qualities accompany the bases; no much larger clone lies one base away.

Whole blood was collected in K2EDTA tubes by collaborating institutions according to the institutions' own protocols. Collaborator samples were shipped for TCRbeta analysis as frozen whole blood, isolated PBMCs, or DNA extracted from either sample type. V loses 4 bases of germline sequence and J loses 1 base, and the interval between the two ends is 13 bases. In the germline V gene (reference sequence), CDR1 corresponds to LGHDT and CDR2 to YNNKEL. The CDR3 contains 15 residues, cysteine and phenylalanine counted. Just the 45-base CDR3 DNA is kept, in frame starting at base 1. This TCR was recovered from a woman aged 65 to 85 with acute or convalescent COVID-19. Input material: peripheral blood. The receptor chain draws on TRBV3-1 (or the pseudogene TRBV3-2) and TRBJ1-1; perhaps TRBD1 is the D gene, with 6 bases matching. The CDR3 sequence is CASSPSRDKNTEAFF. At the DNA level, the sequence is TGTGCCAGCAGCCCGTCCCGGGACAAGAACACTGAAGCTTTCTTT.